This T cell receptor (beta chain) was obtained from a study of response to subunit inactivated influenza vaccine. This CDR3 comprises 15 residues. The germline V gene has CDR1 DFQATT and CDR2 SNEGSKA (reference sequence). V lost 5 bases and J 0 bases, leaving 14 bases between the germline ends. MiXCR, run by TCRdb on the RT-PCR reads, gives a single entry per CDR3 protein. The sample includes about 800,000 distinct CDR3 sequences, approximately 22% of them seen just once. Concerning this clonotype: Its antigen is as yet unknown.

General study points: The authors proposed limited new T cell recruitment per seasonal influenza vaccination.

The material was PBMCs from blood, obtained more than 4 days after vaccination. The TCR originated in a man over 45 who received an inactivated influenza vaccine. This sequence joins TRBV20-1 and TRBJ1-5, with D possibly TRBD1 on 6 matching bases. In nucleotides, the CDR3 is TGCAGTGCTCTTAGGGACAATTATAGCAATCAGCCCCAGCATTTT. This translates into CSALRDNYSNQPQHF.